The source of this T cell receptor (beta chain) is a study of shared clonotypes between healthy human individuals. Study results and limitations: Investigators collected only blood, and repertoires in tissues likely differ.

CDR3 size: 13 residues. Germline V gene sequence: CDR1 MNHEY, CDR2 SVGAGI. V was clipped by 6 bases and J by 5 bases, with 13 bases between them. A note on this clone: Its antigen is still unknown.

The protocol was immunoSEQ multiplex PCR, while the TCRdb copy is restricted to in-frame clones and leaves out a portion. The table lists about 2.4 million clones, approximately 90% of them singletons. The specimen sequenced was naive CD4+ T cells sorted from blood. Subset described: CD45RA+ positively selected. The receptor was isolated from a man aged 18 to 30 in good health. The rearrangement uses TRBV6-5 and TRBJ1-1, with D perhaps TRBD1 (6 bases). The CDR3 loop reads CASRRDTGTEAFF. CDR3 bases: TGTGCCAGCAGACGGGACACCGGGACTGAAGCTTTCTTT.